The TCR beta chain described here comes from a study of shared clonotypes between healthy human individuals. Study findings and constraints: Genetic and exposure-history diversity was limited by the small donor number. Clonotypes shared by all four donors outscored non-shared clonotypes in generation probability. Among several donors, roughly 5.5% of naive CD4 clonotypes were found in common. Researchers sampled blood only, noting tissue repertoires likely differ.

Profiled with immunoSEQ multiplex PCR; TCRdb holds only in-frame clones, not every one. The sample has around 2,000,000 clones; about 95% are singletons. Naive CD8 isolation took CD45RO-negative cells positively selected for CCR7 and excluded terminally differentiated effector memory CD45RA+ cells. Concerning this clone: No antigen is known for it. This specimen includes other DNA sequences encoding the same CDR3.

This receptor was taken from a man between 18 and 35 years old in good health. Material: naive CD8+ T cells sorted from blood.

The chain's CDR3 is CASSYPGGPEAFF. For the CDR3, the DNA is TGTGCCAGCAGTTATCCAGGGGGCCCTGAAGCTTTCTTT. The rearrangement uses TRBV6-5 and TRBJ1-1, with TRBD1 matching over 8 bases. This CDR3 spans 13 amino acids. Germline CDR1 and CDR2: MNHEY and SVGAGI. The ends lost 3 bases at V and 6 bases at J; junction bases unmatched: 3.